This T cell receptor beta chain came from a study of tumor-infiltrating lymphocytes in localized non-small cell lung cancer. Study at large: Tumor tissue and non-adjacent uninvolved lung came from each patient. Findings of the study overall: Different pieces of the same tissue were used for each assay. No T-cell fraction difference was seen between IM1 and IM2 tumors.

Assay used: immunoSEQ multiplex PCR; TCRdb lists only in-frame clones, some missing. This table has around 17,000 clones, 80% appearing once. With respect to this clone: Its antigen is undetermined.

The V end lost 3 bases, the J end lost 1 base, and 15 bases lay between the germline ends. Germline lookup yields CDR1 MDHEN and CDR2 SYDVKM. The CDR3 extends over 16 amino acids. This chain connects TRBV28 to TRBJ1-1; D remains ambiguous. The sequence came from a human donor with non-small cell lung cancer. The material sequenced was uninvolved lung tissue not adjacent to the tumor. The CDR3 sequence is CASSFRVGRGNTEAFF. CDR3 DNA sequence: TGTGCCAGCAGTTTCCGCGTCGGTCGGGGGAACACTGAAGCTTTCTTT.